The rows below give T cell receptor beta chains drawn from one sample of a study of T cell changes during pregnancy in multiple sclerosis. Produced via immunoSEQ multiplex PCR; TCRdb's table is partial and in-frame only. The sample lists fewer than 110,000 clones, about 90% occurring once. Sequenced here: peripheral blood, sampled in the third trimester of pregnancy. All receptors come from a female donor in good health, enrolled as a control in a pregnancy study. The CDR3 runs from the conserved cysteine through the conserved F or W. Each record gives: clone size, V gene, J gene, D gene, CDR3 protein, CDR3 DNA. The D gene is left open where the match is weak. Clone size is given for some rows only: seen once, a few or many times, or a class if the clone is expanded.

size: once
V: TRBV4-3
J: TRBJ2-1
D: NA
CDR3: CASSQEATGDEQFF
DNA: TGCGCCAGCAGCCAAGAGGCGACGGGGGATGAGCAGTTCTTC

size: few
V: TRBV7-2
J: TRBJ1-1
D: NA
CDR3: CASSRRAGGPTEAFF
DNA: TGTGCCAGCAGCCGAAGGGCGGGGGGGCCCACTGAAGCTTTCTTT

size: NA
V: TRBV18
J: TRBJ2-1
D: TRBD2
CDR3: CASSSTSEYNEQFF
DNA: TGTGCCAGCTCATCTACTAGCGAGTACAATGAGCAGTTCTTC

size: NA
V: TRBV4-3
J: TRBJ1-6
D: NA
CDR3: CASSQELRDSPLHF
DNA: TGCGCCAGCAGCCAAGAACTCCGGGATTCACCCCTCCACTTT

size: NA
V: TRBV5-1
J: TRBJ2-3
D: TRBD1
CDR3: CASTMGQLSTDTQYF
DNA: TGCGCCAGCACAATGGGACAGCTCAGCACAGATACGCAGTATTTT

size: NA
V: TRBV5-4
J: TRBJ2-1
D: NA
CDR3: CASSLRGGSYNEQFF
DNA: TGTGCCAGCAGCCTCAGGGGTGGCTCCTACAATGAGCAGTTCTTC

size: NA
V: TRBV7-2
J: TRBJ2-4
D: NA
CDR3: CASSLGTPHQNIQYF
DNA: TGTGCCAGCAGCCTCGGGACTCCTCATCAAAACATTCAGTACTTC

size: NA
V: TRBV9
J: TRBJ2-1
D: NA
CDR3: CASSETVYNEQFF
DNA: TGTGCCAGCAGCGAGACAGTTTACAATGAGCAGTTCTTC

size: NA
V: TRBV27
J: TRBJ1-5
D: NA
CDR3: CASGGGPQPQHF
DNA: TGTGCCAGCGGGGGAGGGCCGCAGCCCCAGCATTTT

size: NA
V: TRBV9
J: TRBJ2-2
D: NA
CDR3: CASSNPGQSTGELFF
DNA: TGTGCCAGCAGCAATCCGGGACAATCCACCGGGGAGCTGTTTTTT

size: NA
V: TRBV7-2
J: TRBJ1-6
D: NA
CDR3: CASSLDGQLPGSPLHF
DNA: TGTGCCAGCAGCTTGGACGGACAGCTCCCCGGTTCACCCCTCCACTTT

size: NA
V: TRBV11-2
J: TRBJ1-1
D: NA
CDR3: CASSFPGHIGAFF
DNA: TGTGCCAGCAGCTTCCCGGGACACATAGGGGCTTTCTTT

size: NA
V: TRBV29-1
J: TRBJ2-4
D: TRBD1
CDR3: CSAVDRAKNIQYF
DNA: TGCAGCGCCGTGGACAGGGCCAAAAACATTCAGTACTTC

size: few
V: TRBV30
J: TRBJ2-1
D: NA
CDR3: CAWSQGLPDEQFF
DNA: TGTGCCTGGAGTCAGGGACTCCCTGATGAGCAGTTCTTC

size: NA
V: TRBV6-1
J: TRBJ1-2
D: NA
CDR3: CASSESDNYGYTF
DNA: TGTGCCAGCAGTGAAAGCGACAACTATGGCTACACCTTC

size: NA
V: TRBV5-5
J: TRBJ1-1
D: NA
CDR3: CASSLAGRDNAEAFF
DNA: TGTGCCAGCAGCTTGGCTGGCAGGGACAACGCTGAAGCTTTCTTT

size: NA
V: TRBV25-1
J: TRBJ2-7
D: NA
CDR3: CASSSTGDYEQYF
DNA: TGTGCCAGCAGCTCGACAGGAGACTACGAGCAGTACTTC

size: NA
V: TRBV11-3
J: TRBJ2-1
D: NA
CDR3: CASSDGGPYNEQFF
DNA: TGTGCCAGCAGCGACGGGGGGCCCTACAATGAGCAGTTCTTC

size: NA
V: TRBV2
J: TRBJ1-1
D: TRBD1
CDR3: CASSDTGTGKAFF
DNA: TGTGCCAGCAGTGATACCGGGACAGGGAAAGCTTTCTTT

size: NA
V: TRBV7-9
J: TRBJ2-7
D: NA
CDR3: CASSPAQRGSEQYF
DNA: TGTGCCAGCAGCCCGGCTCAAAGGGGGAGCGAGCAGTACTTC

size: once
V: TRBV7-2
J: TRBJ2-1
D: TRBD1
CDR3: CASSLGQGSSYNEQFF
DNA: TGTGCCAGCAGCCTTGGACAGGGAAGCTCCTACAATGAGCAGTTCTTC

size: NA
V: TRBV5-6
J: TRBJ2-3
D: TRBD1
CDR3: CASSSTGTGLIDTQYF
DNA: TGTGCCAGCAGCTCGACCGGGACAGGGCTTATAGATACGCAGTATTTT

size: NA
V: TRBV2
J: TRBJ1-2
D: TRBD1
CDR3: CASSTTGSGDGYTF
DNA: TGTGCCAGCAGTACGACAGGGTCTGGCGATGGCTACACCTTC

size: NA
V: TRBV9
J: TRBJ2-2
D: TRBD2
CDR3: CASSVTSGGLLSGELFF
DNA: TGTGCCAGCAGCGTAACCAGCGGGGGGCTCCTCAGCGGGGAGCTGTTTTTT

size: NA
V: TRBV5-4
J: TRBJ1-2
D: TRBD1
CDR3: CASSPATGLGDGYTF
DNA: TGTGCCAGCAGCCCCGCGACAGGGCTGGGGGATGGCTACACCTTC

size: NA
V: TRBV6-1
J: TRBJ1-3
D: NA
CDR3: CASSERSGAGNTIYF
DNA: TGTGCCAGCAGTGAAAGGTCAGGGGCTGGAAACACCATATATTTT

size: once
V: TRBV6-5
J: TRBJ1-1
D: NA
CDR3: CASLTGRTEAFF
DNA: TGTGCCAGCCTAACAGGGCGCACTGAAGCTTTCTTT

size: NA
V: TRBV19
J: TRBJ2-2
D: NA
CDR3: CASSITGAGELFF
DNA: TGTGCCAGTAGTATCACGGGGGCCGGGGAGCTGTTTTTT

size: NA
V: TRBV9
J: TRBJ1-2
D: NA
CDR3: CASTTGVTAGYTF
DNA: TGTGCCAGCACGACCGGGGTTACGGCTGGCTACACCTTC

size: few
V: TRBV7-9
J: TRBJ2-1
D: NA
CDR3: CASSATGNEQFF
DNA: TGTGCCAGCAGCGCAACAGGAAATGAGCAGTTCTTC

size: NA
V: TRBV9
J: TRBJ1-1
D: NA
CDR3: CASSALRTDQTEAFF
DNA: TGTGCCAGCAGCGCATTACGGACTGACCAAACTGAAGCTTTCTTT

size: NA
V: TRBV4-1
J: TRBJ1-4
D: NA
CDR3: CASSLPGGQPNEKLFF
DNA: TGCGCCAGCAGCCTACCTGGAGGACAGCCTAATGAAAAACTGTTTTTT

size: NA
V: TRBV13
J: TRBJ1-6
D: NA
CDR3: CASSQEGSPLHF
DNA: TGTGCCAGCAGCCAGGAGGGTTCACCCCTCCACTTT

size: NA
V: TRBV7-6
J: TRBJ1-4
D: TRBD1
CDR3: CASSPIPGQGASNEKLFF
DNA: TGTGCCAGCAGCCCGATTCCGGGACAGGGGGCTTCTAATGAAAAACTGTTTTTT

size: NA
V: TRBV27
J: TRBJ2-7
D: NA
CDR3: CASSLVGTYEQYF
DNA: TGTGCCAGCAGTTTAGTTGGCACCTACGAGCAGTACTTC

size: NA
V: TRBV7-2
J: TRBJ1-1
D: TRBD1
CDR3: CASKKDRAVPNTEAFF
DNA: TGTGCCAGCAAGAAGGACAGGGCGGTCCCGAACACTGAAGCTTTCTTT

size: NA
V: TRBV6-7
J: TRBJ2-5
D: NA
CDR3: CASSYSQQETQYF
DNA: TGTGCCAGCAGTTACTCGCAGCAAGAGACCCAGTACTTC

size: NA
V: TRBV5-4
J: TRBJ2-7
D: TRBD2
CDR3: CASSVGPGTRGSYEQYF
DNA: TGTGCCAGCAGCGTTGGCCCCGGGACTAGAGGGTCCTACGAGCAGTACTTC

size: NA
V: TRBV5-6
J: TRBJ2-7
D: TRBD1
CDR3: CASSLTGGSEQYF
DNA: TGTGCCAGCAGCTTAACAGGGGGCAGCGAGCAGTACTTC

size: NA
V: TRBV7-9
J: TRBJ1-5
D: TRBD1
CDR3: CASGTASNQPQHF
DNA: TGTGCCAGCGGGACAGCTAGCAATCAGCCCCAGCATTTT